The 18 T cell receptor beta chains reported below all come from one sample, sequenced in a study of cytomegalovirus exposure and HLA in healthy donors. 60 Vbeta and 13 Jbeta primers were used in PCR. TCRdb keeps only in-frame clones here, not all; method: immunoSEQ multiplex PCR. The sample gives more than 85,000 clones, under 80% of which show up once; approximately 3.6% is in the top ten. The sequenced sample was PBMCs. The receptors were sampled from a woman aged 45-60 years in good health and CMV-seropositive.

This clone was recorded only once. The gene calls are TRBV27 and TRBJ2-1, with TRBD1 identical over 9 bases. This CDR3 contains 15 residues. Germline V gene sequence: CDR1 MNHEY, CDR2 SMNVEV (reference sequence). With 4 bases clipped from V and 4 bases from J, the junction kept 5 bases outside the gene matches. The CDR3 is CASSSPGQGYNEQFF. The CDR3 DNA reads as TGTGCCAGCAGTTCCCCGGGACAGGGTTACAATGAGCAGTTCTTC.

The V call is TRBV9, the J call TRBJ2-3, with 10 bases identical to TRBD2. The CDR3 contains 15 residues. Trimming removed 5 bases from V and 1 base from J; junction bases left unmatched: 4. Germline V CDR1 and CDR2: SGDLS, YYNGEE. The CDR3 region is CASRAGTSGTDTQYF. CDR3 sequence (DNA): TGTGCCAGCAGGGCCGGGACTAGCGGCACAGATACGCAGTATTTT.

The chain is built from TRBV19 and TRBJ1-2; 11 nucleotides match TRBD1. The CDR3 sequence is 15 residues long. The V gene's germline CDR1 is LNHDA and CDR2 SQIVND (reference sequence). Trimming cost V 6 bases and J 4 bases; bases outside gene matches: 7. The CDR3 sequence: CASSQGQGASYGYTF. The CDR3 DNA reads TGTGCCAGTAGCCAAGGACAGGGGGCCAGCTATGGCTACACCTTC.

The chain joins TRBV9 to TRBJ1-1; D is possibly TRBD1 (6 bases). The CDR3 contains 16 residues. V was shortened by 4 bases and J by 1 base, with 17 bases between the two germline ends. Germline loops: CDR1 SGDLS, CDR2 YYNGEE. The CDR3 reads CASSNKQGVGNTEAFF. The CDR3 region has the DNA TGTGCCAGCAGCAACAAACAGGGTGTGGGGAACACTGAAGCTTTCTTT.

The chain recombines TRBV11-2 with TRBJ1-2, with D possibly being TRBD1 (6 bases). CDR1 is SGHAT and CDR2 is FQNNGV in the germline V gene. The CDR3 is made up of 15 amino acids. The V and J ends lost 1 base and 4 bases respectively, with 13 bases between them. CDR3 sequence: CASSLARGPFYGYTF. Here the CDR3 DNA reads TGTGCCAGCAGCTTAGCCAGGGGTCCTTTCTATGGCTACACCTTC.

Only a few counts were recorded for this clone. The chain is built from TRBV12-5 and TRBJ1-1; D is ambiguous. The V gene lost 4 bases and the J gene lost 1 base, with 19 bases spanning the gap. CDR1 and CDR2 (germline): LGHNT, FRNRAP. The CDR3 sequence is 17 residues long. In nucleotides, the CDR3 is TGTGCTAGTGGTTCACCCCCGTCTGGCAAAACGAACACTGAAGCTTTCTTT. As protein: CASGSPPSGKTNTEAFF.

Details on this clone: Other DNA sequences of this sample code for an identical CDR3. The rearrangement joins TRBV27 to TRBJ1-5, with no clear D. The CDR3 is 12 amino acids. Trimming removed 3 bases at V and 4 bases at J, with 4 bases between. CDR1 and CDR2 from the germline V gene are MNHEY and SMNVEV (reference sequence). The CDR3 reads CASSFRNQPQHF. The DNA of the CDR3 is TGTGCCAGCAGTTTCCGGAATCAGCCCCAGCATTTT.

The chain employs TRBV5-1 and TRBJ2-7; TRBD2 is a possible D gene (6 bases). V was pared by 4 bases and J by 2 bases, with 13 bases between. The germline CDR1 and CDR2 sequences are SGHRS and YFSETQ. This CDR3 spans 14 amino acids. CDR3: CASSRQAGTYEQYF. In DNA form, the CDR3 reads TGCGCCAGCAGCCGCCAGGCGGGAACCTACGAGCAGTACTTC.

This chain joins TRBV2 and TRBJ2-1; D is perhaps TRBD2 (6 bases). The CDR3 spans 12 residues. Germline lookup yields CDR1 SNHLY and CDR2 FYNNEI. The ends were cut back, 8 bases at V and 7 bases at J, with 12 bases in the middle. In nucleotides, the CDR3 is TGTGCCAGCTTCCGGACTACAAATGAGCAGTTCTTC. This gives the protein CASFRTTNEQFF.

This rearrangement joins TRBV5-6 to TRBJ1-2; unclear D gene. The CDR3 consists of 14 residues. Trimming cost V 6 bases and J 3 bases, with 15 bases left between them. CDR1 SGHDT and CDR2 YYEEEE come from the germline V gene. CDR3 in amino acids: CASTMPDGDYGYTF. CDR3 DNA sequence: TGTGCCAGCACCATGCCGGACGGGGACTATGGCTACACCTTC.

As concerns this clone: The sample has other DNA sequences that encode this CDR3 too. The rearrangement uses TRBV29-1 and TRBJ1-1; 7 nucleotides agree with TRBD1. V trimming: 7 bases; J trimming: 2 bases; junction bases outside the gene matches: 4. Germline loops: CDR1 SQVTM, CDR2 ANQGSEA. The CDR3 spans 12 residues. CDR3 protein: CSGGQVNTEAFF. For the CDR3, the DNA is TGCAGCGGTGGACAGGTCAACACTGAAGCTTTCTTT.

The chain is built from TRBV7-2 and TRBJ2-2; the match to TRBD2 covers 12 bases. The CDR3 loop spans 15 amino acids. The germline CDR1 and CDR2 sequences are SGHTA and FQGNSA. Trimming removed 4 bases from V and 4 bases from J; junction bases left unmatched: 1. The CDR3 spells CASSSSGGATGELFF. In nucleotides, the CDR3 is TGTGCCAGCAGCTCTAGCGGGGGGGCCACCGGGGAGCTGTTTTTT.

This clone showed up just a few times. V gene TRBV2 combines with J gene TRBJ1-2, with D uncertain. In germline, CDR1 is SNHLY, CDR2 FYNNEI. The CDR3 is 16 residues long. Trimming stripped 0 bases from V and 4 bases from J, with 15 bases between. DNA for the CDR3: TGTGCCAGCAGTGAAGCTTCCCGCGGGCCGATCTATGGCTACACCTTC. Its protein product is CASSEASRGPIYGYTF.

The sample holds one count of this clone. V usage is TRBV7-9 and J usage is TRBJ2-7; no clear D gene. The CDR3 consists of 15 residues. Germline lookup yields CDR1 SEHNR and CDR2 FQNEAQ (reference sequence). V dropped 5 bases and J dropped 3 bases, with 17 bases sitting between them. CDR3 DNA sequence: TGTGCCAGCAGCGCCCTAGTAGTAGGTTTCTACGAGCAGTACTTC. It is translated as CASSALVVGFYEQYF. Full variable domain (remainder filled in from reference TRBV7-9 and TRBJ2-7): DTGVSQNPRHKITKRGQNVTFRCDPISEHNRLYWYRQTLGQGPEFLTYFQNEAQLEKSRLLSDRFSAERPKGSFSTLEIQRTEQGDSAMYLCASSALVVGFYEQYFGPGTRLTVT.

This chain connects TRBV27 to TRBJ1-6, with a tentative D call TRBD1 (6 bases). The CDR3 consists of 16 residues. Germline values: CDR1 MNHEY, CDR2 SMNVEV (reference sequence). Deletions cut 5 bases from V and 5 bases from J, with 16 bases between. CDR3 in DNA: TGTGCCAGCAGTAGTTACCAGGGGTATCATAATTCACCCCTCCACTTT. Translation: CASSSYQGYHNSPLHF.

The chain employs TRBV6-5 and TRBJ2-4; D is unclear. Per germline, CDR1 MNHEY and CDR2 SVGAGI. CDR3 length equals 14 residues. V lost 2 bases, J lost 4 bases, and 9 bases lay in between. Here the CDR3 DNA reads TGTGCCAGCAGTTACGGCGGCGGAAAAAACATTCAGTACTTC. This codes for CASSYGGGKNIQYF.

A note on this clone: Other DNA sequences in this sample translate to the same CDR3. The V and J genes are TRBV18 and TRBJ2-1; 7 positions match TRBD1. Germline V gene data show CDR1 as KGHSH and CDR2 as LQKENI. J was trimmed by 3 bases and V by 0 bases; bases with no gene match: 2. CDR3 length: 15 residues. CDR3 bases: TGTGCCAGCTCACCACCGACAGGGAGCTACAATGAGCAGTTCTTC. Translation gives CASSPPTGSYNEQFF.

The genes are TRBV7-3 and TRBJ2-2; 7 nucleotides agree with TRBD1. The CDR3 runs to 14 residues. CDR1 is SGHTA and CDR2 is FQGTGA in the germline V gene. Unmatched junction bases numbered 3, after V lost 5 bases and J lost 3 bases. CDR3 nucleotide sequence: TGTGCCAGCAGCCCGGGGACAGACACCGGGGAGCTGTTTTTT. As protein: CASSPGTDTGELFF.